Listed below are T cell receptor beta chains from one sample, sequenced in a study of blood T cell repertoires in COVID-19. TCRdb's copy holds only in-frame clones and misses some; the assay was immunoSEQ multiplex PCR. The profile covers some 400,000 clones, with about 88% appearing a single time and around 3% taken by the ten largest. The material sequenced was peripheral blood. These receptors were taken from a human donor in a cohort sampled during active COVID-19. Each CDR3 is given with its conserved first and last residue. Fields, in order: CDR3 protein, CDR3 DNA, clone size, V gene, D gene, J gene. A D gene is named only where the DNA matches it firmly. Only some rows state a clone size, as once, few, many or a class for expanded clones.

CDR3 protein: CASSYSWTSGSNEQFF
CDR3 DNA: TGTGCCAGCAGTTACTCGTGGACTAGCGGGAGCAATGAGCAGTTCTTC
clone size: NA
V gene: TRBV6-5
D gene: TRBD2
J gene: TRBJ2-1

CDR3 protein: CASSLPSRGGKETQYF
CDR3 DNA: TGTGCCAGCAGCCTGCCCTCTAGGGGGGGTAAAGAGACCCAGTACTTC
clone size: NA
V gene: TRBV3-1/TRBV3-2
D gene: NA
J gene: TRBJ2-5

CDR3 protein: CASSLEVSNYTF
CDR3 DNA: TGTGCCAGCAGCTTAGAAGTTAGCAATTACACCTTC
clone size: few
V gene: TRBV7-9
D gene: NA
J gene: TRBJ1-2

CDR3 protein: CASSLELAGAPPEIEQFF
CDR3 DNA: TGTGCCAGCAGCTTGGAACTAGCGGGGGCCCCCCCTGAGATTGAGCAGTTCTTC
clone size: NA
V gene: TRBV5-8
D gene: TRBD2
J gene: TRBJ2-1

CDR3 protein: CASSVGTGEGGYTF
CDR3 DNA: TGTGCCAGCAGCGTAGGGACAGGGGAGGGTGGCTACACCTTC
clone size: NA
V gene: TRBV9
D gene: TRBD1
J gene: TRBJ1-2

CDR3 protein: CASSQDPSESSYEQYF
CDR3 DNA: TGCGCCAGCAGCCAAGATCCTAGCGAGAGCTCCTACGAGCAGTACTTC
clone size: few
V gene: TRBV4-1
D gene: NA
J gene: TRBJ2-7

CDR3 protein: CAISPGQDTDTQYF
CDR3 DNA: TGTGCCATCAGTCCGGGACAGGACACAGATACGCAGTATTTT
clone size: many
V gene: TRBV10-3
D gene: TRBD1
J gene: TRBJ2-3

CDR3 protein: CASSPDRGWAYNEQFF
CDR3 DNA: TGTGCCAGCAGCCCAGACAGGGGATGGGCCTACAATGAGCAGTTCTTC
clone size: NA
V gene: TRBV7-3
D gene: TRBD1
J gene: TRBJ2-1

CDR3 protein: CAGYRGGEDGYTF
CDR3 DNA: TGTGCCGGCTACAGGGGGGGGGAGGATGGCTACACCTTC
clone size: NA
V gene: TRBV6-5
D gene: TRBD1
J gene: TRBJ1-2

CDR3 protein: CASSARTSGLDTQYF
CDR3 DNA: TGTGCCAGCAGCGCTAGGACTAGCGGGTTAGATACGCAGTATTTT
clone size: NA
V gene: TRBV9
D gene: TRBD2
J gene: TRBJ2-3

CDR3 protein: CAWTPGGYGYTF
CDR3 DNA: TGTGCCTGGACCCCTGGGGGGTATGGCTACACCTTC
clone size: NA
V gene: TRBV30
D gene: NA
J gene: TRBJ1-2

CDR3 protein: CASSSTGLAGAYEQYF
CDR3 DNA: TGTGCCAGCAGTTCCACTGGACTGGCCGGCGCCTACGAGCAGTACTTC
clone size: NA
V gene: TRBV6-5
D gene: NA
J gene: TRBJ2-7

CDR3 protein: CASSQDDSSYTGELFF
CDR3 DNA: TGTGCCAGCAGCCAAGACGACAGCTCATACACCGGGGAGCTGTTTTTT
clone size: NA
V gene: TRBV3-1/TRBV3-2
D gene: NA
J gene: TRBJ2-2

CDR3 protein: CASSLGGGTSGDNEQFF
CDR3 DNA: TGCGCCAGCAGCTTGGGGGGAGGGACTAGCGGGGACAATGAGCAGTTCTTC
clone size: NA
V gene: TRBV5-1
D gene: TRBD2
J gene: TRBJ2-1

CDR3 protein: CASSSSTQGSTEAFF
CDR3 DNA: TGTGCCAGCAGCTCTTCAACACAGGGGAGCACTGAAGCTTTCTTT
clone size: NA
V gene: TRBV7-6
D gene: TRBD1
J gene: TRBJ1-1